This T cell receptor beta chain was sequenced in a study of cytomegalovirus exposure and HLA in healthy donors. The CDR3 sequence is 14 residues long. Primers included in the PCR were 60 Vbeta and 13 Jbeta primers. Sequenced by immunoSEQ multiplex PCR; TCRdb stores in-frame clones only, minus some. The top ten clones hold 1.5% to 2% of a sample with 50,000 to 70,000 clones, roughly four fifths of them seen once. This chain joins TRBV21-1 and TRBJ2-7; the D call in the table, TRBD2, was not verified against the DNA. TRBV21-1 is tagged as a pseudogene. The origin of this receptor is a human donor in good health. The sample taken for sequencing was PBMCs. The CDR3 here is CASSNFASVYEQYF. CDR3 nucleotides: TGTGCCAGCAGCAATTTCGCTAGCGTCTACGAGCAGTACTTC.